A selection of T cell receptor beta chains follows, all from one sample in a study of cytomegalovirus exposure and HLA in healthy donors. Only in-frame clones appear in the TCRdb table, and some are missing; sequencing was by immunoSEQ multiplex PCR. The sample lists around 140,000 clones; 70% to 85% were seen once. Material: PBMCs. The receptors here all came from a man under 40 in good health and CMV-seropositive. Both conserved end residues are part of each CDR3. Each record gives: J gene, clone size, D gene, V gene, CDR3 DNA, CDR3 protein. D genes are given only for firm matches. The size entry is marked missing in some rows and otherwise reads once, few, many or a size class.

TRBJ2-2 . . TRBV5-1 TGCGCCAGCAGCTTGGGAGCGGTGGAGGGCGGGCTGTTTTTT CASSLGAVEGGLFF
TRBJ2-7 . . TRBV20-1 TGCAGTGCTAGAGATATCTACGAGCAGTACTTC CSARDIYEQYF
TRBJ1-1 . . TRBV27 TGTGCCAGCAGTTTAGGCCTTCCCACTGAAGCTTTCTTT CASSLGLPTEAFF
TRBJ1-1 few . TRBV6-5 TGTGCCAGCAGTTATCGGGGGGAGGACACTGAAGCTTTCTTT CASSYRGEDTEAFF
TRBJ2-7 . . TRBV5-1 TGCGCCAGCAGCTTCCCACTAGGTGGAGTCGAGCAGTACTTC CASSFPLGGVEQYF
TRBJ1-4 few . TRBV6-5 TGTGCCAGCAGCCTACAGGAAAACGAAAAACTGTTTTTT CASSLQENEKLFF
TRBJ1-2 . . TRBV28 TGTGCCAGCAGTTTACCCGGGGGTTATGGCTACACCTTC CASSLPGGYGYTF
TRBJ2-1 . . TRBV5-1 TGCGCCAGCAGCTTGATTAGGGAGGACCCAAACAATGAGCAGTTCTTC CASSLIREDPNNEQFF
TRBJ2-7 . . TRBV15 TGTGCCACCAGCAGAGATGCCGGGAGCTCCTACGAGCAGTACTTC CATSRDAGSSYEQYF
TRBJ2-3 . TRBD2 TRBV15 TGTGCCACCAGCGCCCGACTAGCGGGAGCAGATACGCAGTATTTT CATSARLAGADTQYF
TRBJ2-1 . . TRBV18 TGTGCCAGCTCACCTCGTTTCGCGGGGAGCTCCTACAATGAGCAGTTCTTC CASSPRFAGSSYNEQFF
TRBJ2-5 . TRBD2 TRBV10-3 TGTGCCAGCGGACTAGCGGGCATTCAAGAGACCCAGTACTTC CASGLAGIQETQYF
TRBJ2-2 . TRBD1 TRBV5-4 TGTGCCAGCAGCTTGGGTTTTGGGACAGGGAGCACCGGGGAGCTGTTTTTT CASSLGFGTGSTGELFF
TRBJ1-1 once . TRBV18 TGTGCCAGCTCCATCCTGCGGAGCTTCATGAACACTGAAGCTTTCTTT CASSILRSFMNTEAFF
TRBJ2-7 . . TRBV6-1 TGTGCCAGCGGGGACTGGGGGAGCTCCTACGAGCAGTACTTC CASGDWGSSYEQYF
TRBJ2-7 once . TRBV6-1 TGTGCCAGCAGGTGGGCTAGCGACCTCTACGAGCAGTACTTC CASRWASDLYEQYF
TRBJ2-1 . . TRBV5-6 TGTGCCAGCAGCCTGACTACTAGCTCCGCGATCTACAATGAGCAGTTCTTC CASSLTTSSAIYNEQFF
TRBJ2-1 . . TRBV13 TGTGCCAGCAGCTTAGGGGACTACAGTATGAATGAGCAGTTCTTC CASSLGDYSMNEQFF
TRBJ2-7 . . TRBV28 TGTGCCAGCACCGGTTCGACCGGGGAGTTCTACGAGCAGTACTTC CASTGSTGEFYEQYF
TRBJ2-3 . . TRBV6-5 TGTGCCAGCGCGCGGGGTGGCGCAGATACGCAGTATTTT CASARGGADTQYF
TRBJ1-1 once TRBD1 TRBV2 TGTGCCAGCAGGGGGGGACAGGGAAACACTGAAGCTTTCTTT CASRGGQGNTEAFF
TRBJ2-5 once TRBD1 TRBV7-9 TGTGCCAGCAGCTTAGCACAGGACAGGGGGCGCGGAGAGACCCAGTACTTC CASSLAQDRGRGETQYF
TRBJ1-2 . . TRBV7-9 TGTGCCTTCGGGGGTGGCTATGGCTACACCTTC CAFGGGYGYTF
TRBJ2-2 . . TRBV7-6 TGTGCCAGCAGCTTAGTAGGCAGGGAGGTCCCCGGGGAGCTGTTTTTT CASSLVGREVPGELFF
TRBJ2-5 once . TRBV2 TGTGCCAGCAGTGAGGAGGAGACCCAGTACTTC CASSEEETQYF
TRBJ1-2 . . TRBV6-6 TGTGCCAGCAGAACCTCCGGGGATTATGGCTACACCTTC CASRTSGDYGYTF
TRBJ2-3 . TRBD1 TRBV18 TGTGCCAGCTCACGTGGACAGGCTAGCACAGATACGCAGTATTTT CASSRGQASTDTQYF
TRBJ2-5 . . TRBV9 TGTGCCAGCAGCGATGGAGGGGGCCGGGGAGAGACCCAGTACTTC CASSDGGGRGETQYF
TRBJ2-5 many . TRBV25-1 TGTGCCAGCAGTGAAACGGGGCAAGAGACCCAGTACTTC CASSETGQETQYF
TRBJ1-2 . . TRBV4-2 TGTGCCAGCAGAGGGGAGGTAGCTAACTATGGCTACACCTTC CASRGEVANYGYTF
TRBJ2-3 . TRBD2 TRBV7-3 TGTGCCAGCAGCCCCCGGGGGGGGGCCGTAGTAGATACGCAGTATTTT CASSPRGGAVVDTQYF
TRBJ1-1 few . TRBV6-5 TGTGCCAGCAGTAATTACAGGTACACTGAAGCTTTCTTT CASSNYRYTEAFF
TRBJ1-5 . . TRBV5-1 TGCGCCAGCAGCTTAGAGAGCTCTAATCAGCCCCAGCATTTT CASSLESSNQPQHF
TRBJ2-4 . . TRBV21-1 TGTGCCAGCAGCAAAGCGGCTAGCCCCGTCAAAAACATTCAGTACTTC CASSKAASPVKNIQYF
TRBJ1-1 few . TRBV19 TGTGCCAGTAGTTTCAACAGGGACGGGACTGAAGCTTTCTTT CASSFNRDGTEAFF
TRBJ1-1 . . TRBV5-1 TGCGCCAGCAGCTTGGTCGGGGGGTTGAACACTGAAGCTTTCTTT CASSLVGGLNTEAFF
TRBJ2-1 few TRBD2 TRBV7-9 TGTGCCAGCAGCTTAGCTTTCGGGGGGGAGCAGTTCTTC CASSLAFGGEQFF
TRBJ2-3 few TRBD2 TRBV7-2 TGTGCCAGCAGCTCCGGGGAGCTAGCGGGCCGTACGCAGTATTTT CASSSGELAGRTQYF
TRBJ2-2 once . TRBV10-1 TGCGCCAGCAAGCCGCGACAGGCCAACACCGGGGAGCTGTTTTTT CASKPRQANTGELFF
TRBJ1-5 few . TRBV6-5 TGTGCCAGCAGGATGGGGGGTGGCAATCAGCCCCAGCATTTT CASRMGGGNQPQHF
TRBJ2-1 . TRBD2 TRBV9 TGTGCCAGCAGCGCACTAGCGGGGGGCGACAATGAGCAGTTCTTC CASSALAGGDNEQFF
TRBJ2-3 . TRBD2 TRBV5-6 TGTGCCAGCAGCTGGGGGGGACGTTTGGGTACGCAGTATTTT CASSWGGRLGTQYF
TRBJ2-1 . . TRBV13 TGTGCCAGCAGCCCCCCGAGGGCCCCGGATGAGCAGTTCTTC CASSPPRAPDEQFF
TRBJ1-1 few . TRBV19 TGTGCCAGTAAGGGCAGGGTGAACACTGAAGCTTTCTTT CASKGRVNTEAFF
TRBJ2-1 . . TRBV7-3 TGTGCCAGCAGCTCCGAGGGCTACAATGAGCAGTTCTTC CASSSEGYNEQFF
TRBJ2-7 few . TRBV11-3 TGTGCCAGCAGCTTACAGGGAAGCAACGAGCAGTACTTC CASSLQGSNEQYF
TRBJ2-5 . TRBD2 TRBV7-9 TGTGCCAGCAGCTTTTCGGGACTAACCAACCAAGAGACCCAGTACTTC CASSFSGLTNQETQYF
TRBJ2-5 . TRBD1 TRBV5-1 TGCGCCAGCAGCGGTACCGGGACAGGGAAAGAGACCCAGTACTTC CASSGTGTGKETQYF
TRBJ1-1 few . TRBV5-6 TGTGCCAGCAGCTTGGTGGAAGGGGACTTGAACACTGAAGCTTTCTTT CASSLVEGDLNTEAFF
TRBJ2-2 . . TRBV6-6 TGTGCCATTCGACAAGCGAACACCGGGGAGCTGTTTTTT CAIRQANTGELFF
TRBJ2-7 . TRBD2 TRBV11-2 TGTGCCAGCAGCCTCGAATCGGGGGGGTCCTACGAGCAGTACTTC CASSLESGGSYEQYF
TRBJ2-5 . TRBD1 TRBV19 TGTGCCAGTAGCCGGGGACAGTCGAAGAATAAGACCCAGTACTTC CASSRGQSKNKTQYF
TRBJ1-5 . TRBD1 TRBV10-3 TGTGCCATCAGCCAACAGGGGGCGCGTCAGCCCCAGCATTTT CAISQQGARQPQHF
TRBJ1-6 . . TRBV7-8 TGTGCCAGCAGCTTAGGGGGGGGGACCTATTCACCCCTCCACTTT CASSLGGGTYSPLHF